These 21 T cell receptor beta chains came from one sample sequenced in a study of blood T cells in healthy people across ages. Primers used in a second PCR of about 6 to 12 cycles were a sample-barcoded 5' primer and a J-beta primer mix. Using its own MiXCR run on the 5' RACE reads, TCRdb lists one record per CDR3 protein. The repertoire holds some 930,000 distinct CDR3 sequences, approximately 32% seen once, with roughly 10% in the top ten. This same sample was also taken into another study, of T cells of mothers and their children.

The sequenced sample was blood. The receptors come from a middle-aged woman in good health.

This clonotype has just a few counts. The chain combines TRBV28 with TRBJ2-7; TRBD2 matches 7 bases. The CDR3 loop spans 16 amino acids. The junction had 8 bases not matched to a gene; V was cut back by 3 bases and J by 0 bases. Germline CDR1 MDHEN, CDR2 SYDVKM. As DNA, the CDR3 is TGTGCCAGCAGTTTGGCCGGCGGGGGTAGCTCCTACGAGCAGTACTTC. Protein product: CASSLAGGGSSYEQYF. The full variable domain, rest sourced from reference TRBV28 and TRBJ2-7, is DVKVTQSSRYLVKRTGEKVFLECVQDMDHENMFWYRQDPGLGLRLIYFSYDVKMKEKGDIPEGYSVSREKKERFSLILESASTNQTSMYLCASSLAGGGSSYEQYFGPGTRLTVT.

This chain joins TRBV12-3 or TRBV12-4 and TRBJ1-1; maybe TRBD1 (5 bases). Trimming took off 3 bases at V and 4 bases at J, with 12 bases between the two ends. The CDR3 is 14 residues long. DNA of the CDR3: TGTGCCAGCAGTTTTGGCCTTGGGGGCACTGAAGCTTTCTTT. It encodes CASSFGLGGTEAFF.

This clonotype occurred many times. V usage is TRBV6-6 and J usage is TRBJ2-7, with D unclear. Between the trimmed V and J ends, which lost 10 bases and 6 bases, there was a span of 28 bases. CDR3 length: 16 residues. CDR1 MNHNY and CDR2 SVGAGI come from the germline V gene (reference sequence). CDR3 loop: CATTSRPVPRPREQYF. The DNA of the CDR3 is TGTGCCACCACGTCAAGACCAGTACCCCGTCCCCGCGAGCAGTACTTC.

V and J are TRBV2 and TRBJ1-1, with no clear D. Germline V gives CDR1 SNHLY, CDR2 FYNNEI. CDR3 length: 15 amino acids. Trimming stripped 5 bases from V and 3 bases from J, with 16 bases between. The CDR3 coding sequence is TGTGCCAGCAGTCGTGTAAGAGGGTATGACACTGAAGCTTTCTTT. As protein: CASSRVRGYDTEAFF.

Turning to this clonotype: With a much larger clone just one base away, this may be a read error. The chain carries TRBV9 and TRBJ2-5; D is uncertain. The J call may be wrong; the DNA end is better matched by TRBJ2-1. The CDR3 length is 13 residues. The germline gives CDR1 SGDLS, CDR2 YYNGEE. The CDR3 DNA is TGTGCCAGCAGCGTAGCCCCCCAAGAGACCCAGTTCTTC. The encoded protein is CASSVAPQETQFF.

The rearrangement uses TRBV12-3 or TRBV12-4 and TRBJ2-5; TRBD2 agrees at 13 bases. The CDR3 extends over 16 amino acids. Germline trimming cut 4 bases from V and 5 bases from J; bases unmatched to any gene: 7. CDR3 region: CASSSLTSGGGETQYF. The CDR3, as DNA: TGTGCCAGCAGTTCCCTAACTAGCGGGGGGGGCGAGACCCAGTACTTC.

J is TRBJ1-6 and V is TRBV20-1, with 10 bases fitting TRBD1. This CDR3 spans 15 amino acids. Germline lookup yields CDR1 DFQATT and CDR2 SNEGSKA (reference sequence). V lost 5 bases to trimming and J lost 6 bases; unmatched junction nucleotides: 7. The CDR3 loop is CSAGPRTGGNSPLHF. In DNA form, the CDR3 reads TGCAGTGCTGGTCCCAGGACAGGGGGTAATTCACCCCTCCACTTT.

In this sample, this clonotype turned up many times. The rearrangement joins TRBV29-1 to TRBJ2-3; 8 positions match TRBD1. Per the germline V gene, CDR1 is SQVTM and CDR2 is ANQGSEA. The CDR3 loop spans 12 amino acids. V gave up 7 bases and J gave up 3 bases; unmatched junction bases: 3. The CDR3 DNA is TGCAGCGCAAGGACAGGGACAGATACGCAGTATTTT. This encodes CSARTGTDTQYF.

This clonotype has a handful of counts. Possible read error: a much larger clone is one base away. V usage is TRBV28 and J usage is TRBJ1-1; D gene uncertain. Germline loops: CDR1 MDHEN, CDR2 SYDVKM. This CDR3 spans 11 amino acids. V lost 4 bases, J lost 1 base, and 1 base lay in between. In nucleotides, the CDR3 is TGTGCCAGCAGTTGGAACACTGAAGCTTTCTTT. Protein product: CASSWNTEAFF.

This clonotype was seen a handful of times. The chain uses TRBV10-3 and TRBJ1-1; D is perhaps TRBD1 (6 bases). The CDR3 runs 14 residues. CDR1 is ENHRY, CDR2 SYGVKD, per germline. The germline V and J ends were trimmed by 6 bases and 5 bases, with 16 bases remaining between them. CDR3 in amino acids: CAISGTGARTEAFF. The DNA of the CDR3 is TGTGCCATCAGCGGGACGGGGGCGCGTACTGAAGCTTTCTTT.

This clonotype was found a few times. The chain recombines TRBV4-2 with TRBJ2-5; 9 bases align to TRBD2. CDR3 length: 14 amino acids. The V gene's germline CDR1 is LGHNA and CDR2 YNFKEQ. V dropped 4 bases and J dropped 5; count of bases not matched to a gene: 5. CDR3 nucleotides: TGTGCCAGCAGCCCTGGGACTAGCTGTGAGACCCAGTACTTC. Translated, it gives CASSPGTSCETQYF.

This rearrangement joins TRBV20-1 to TRBJ2-7; 7 nucleotides line up with TRBD1. Germline V gene lookup returns CDR1 DFQATT and CDR2 SNEGSKA (reference sequence). The CDR3 covers 15 residues. Losses at the gene ends were 8 bases for V and 7 bases for J; bases not matched to a gene: 20. The CDR3 DNA is TGCAGTCCTCAAGCCCAAGTTACAGGGGCCCGGGAGCAGTACTTC. Translation: CSPQAQVTGAREQYF.

This chain connects TRBV2 to TRBJ1-2; TRBD1 is a possible D gene (6 bases). The V end was cut by 10 bases, the J end by 8 bases, with 29 bases between. The CDR3 spans 16 residues. Germline lookup yields CDR1 SNHLY and CDR2 FYNNEI. DNA of the CDR3: TGTGCCATCTTAAACGCCGGGAACAGGGTCTTTGGGGGCTACACCTTC. Translating gives CAILNAGNRVFGGYTF.

V usage is TRBV12-3 or TRBV12-4 and J usage is TRBJ2-5, with a possible D match to TRBD1 (6 bases). CDR3 length: 13 residues. The ends were cut back, 5 bases at V and 5 bases at J, with 12 bases in the middle. The CDR3 reads CASSRTARETQYF. The CDR3 DNA follows: TGTGCCAGCAGTCGGACAGCCCGGGAGACCCAGTACTTC.

The rearrangement joins TRBV4-2 to TRBJ2-2, with 7 bases fitting TRBD2. The length of the CDR3 is 15 residues. Germline V gene lookup returns CDR1 LGHNA and CDR2 YNFKEQ. With V trimmed by 1 base and J by 6 bases, 5 bases remained unmatched. CDR3 sequence (DNA): TGTGCCAGCAGCCAAGTTGAGGGGAGGGCCGGGGAGCTGTTTTTT. It translates to CASSQVEGRAGELFF.

The chain employs TRBV5-1 and TRBJ2-1, with TRBD2 as a possible D gene (7 bases). The germline CDR1 and CDR2 sequences are SGHRS and YFSETQ. This CDR3 is built from 16 residues. V was clipped by 4 bases and J by 8 bases, with 22 bases between them. In nucleotides, the CDR3 is TGCGCCAGCAGCCGAGCGACTAGCAGGGGCGTCGATGAGCAGTTCTTC. This encodes CASSRATSRGVDEQFF.

The V gene is TRBV7-2, the J gene TRBJ2-3, with 15 bases aligning to TRBD2. J lost 3 bases, V lost 6 bases, and 7 bases had no gene match. Germline CDR1 is SGHTA and CDR2 is FQGNSA. CDR3 length equals 17 residues. The chain's CDR3 is CASSYGLAGGRTDTQYF. The CDR3 bases are TGTGCCAGCAGTTACGGACTAGCGGGGGGGCGAACAGATACGCAGTATTTT. Complete variable domain (other parts from reference TRBV7-2 and TRBJ2-3): GAGVSQSPSNKVTEKGKDVELRCDPISGHTALYWYRQSLGQGLEFLIYFQGNSAPDKSGLPSDRFSAERTGGSVSTLTIQRTQQEDSAVYLCASSYGLAGGRTDTQYFGPGTRLTVL.

This clonotype was seen a few times. This sequence joins TRBV12-3 or TRBV12-4 and TRBJ2-3; 13 positions match TRBD2. The V and J ends lost 4 bases and 5 bases, in that order; junction bases with no gene match: 9. The CDR3 extends over 17 amino acids. CDR3 amino acids: CASSWTSGGGWEDTQYF. The DNA for the CDR3 is TGTGCCAGCAGTTGGACTAGCGGGGGCGGATGGGAAGATACGCAGTATTTT.

The rearrangement uses TRBV6-1 and TRBJ2-4, with a weak D call TRBD2 (5 bases). Germline CDR1 is MNHNS and CDR2 is SASEGT. Trimming removed 8 bases from V and 0 bases from J, with 20 bases in between. The CDR3 is 17 amino acids. The CDR3 region has the DNA TGTGCCAGCGGTAAAGACCTAACGGGATTAGCCAAAAACATTCAGTACTTC. It is translated as CASGKDLTGLAKNIQYF.

In regard to this clonotype: This may come from a read error, since a much larger clone is one base off. The chain is built from TRBV24-1 and TRBJ2-7, with 11 bases fitting TRBD1. The germline CDR1 and CDR2 sequences are KGHDR and SFDVKD. The CDR3 consists of 15 residues. In DNA, the CDR3 is TGTGCCGCCAGTGATACCGGGACAGGGGGCTACGAGCAGTACTTC. Translating gives CAASDTGTGGYEQYF.

CDR3 in DNA: TGCAGCGCTGATGACGGCGCCTACGAGCAGTACTTC. Amino acids: CSADDGAYEQYF. This chain links TRBV29-1 with TRBJ2-7; no definite D call. The V end lost 7 bases, the J end lost 2 bases, and 12 bases lay between the germline ends. The CDR3 covers 12 residues. Germline V gene data show CDR1 as SQVTM and CDR2 as ANQGSEA.